Reported below is one T cell receptor (beta chain). Assay used: immunoSEQ multiplex PCR; TCRdb lists only in-frame clones, some missing. Counted here are 350,000 to 400,000 clones, 89% occurring once; the ten biggest clones make up under 2%. Treatment of the sample: roughly 20 received Ad26.COV2.S at low or high dose, single or two shots; about five received placebo; per-sample allocation not given. The investigators took samples on day 63 after the first vaccine or placebo injection. An Ad26 vector expressing Wuhan-strain SARS-CoV-2 spike constituted the vaccine. This record belongs to a study of Ad26.COV2.S vaccination and SARS-CoV-2 variants. Study-wide background: The trial was COV1001 and the donor's arm was Ad26.COV2.S. Administration of Ad26.COV2.S was intramuscular, either once or twice 56 days apart.

Trimming stripped 4 bases from V and 7 bases from J, with 19 bases between. The germline CDR1 and CDR2 sequences are MGHDK and SYGVNS. CDR3 length: 15 residues. This chain uses TRBV25-1 with TRBJ1-1, with D possibly being TRBD1 (6 bases). This TCR derives from a person aged 18-60 years who received the Ad26.COV2.S COVID-19 vaccine or a placebo. The specimen comprised peripheral blood, sampled in a trial of Ad26.COV2.S vaccine versus placebo. The CDR3 nucleotides are TGTGCCAGCAGTGCCTCCGGGACACGAAGGATTGAAGCTTTCTTT. Its protein product is CASSASGTRRIEAFF.